This T cell receptor beta chain was obtained from a study of shared clonotypes between healthy human individuals (dated by TCRdb to the early 2020s). About the full investigation: The cohort comprised a couple of women and three men aged 18 to 49 years. For each donor, three plates each were used for CD4 naive and CD4 memory, two plates were used for CD8 naive, and one plate was used for CD8 memory. Each donor's leukapheresis produced roughly between roughly 0.85 and 10 billion PBMCs. To estimate repertoire size and how much clonotypes are shared between individuals, the study performed deep sequencing of blood TCR repertoires from five healthy adults. Libraries were prepared and TCR repertoires were sequenced by different laboratories using diverse techniques, in order to increase sequencing depth and limit assay-specific biases.

This clone was observed a handful of times. Its antigen remains undetermined. No clone much larger than this one lies a single base away; base qualities are absent. The CDR3 numbers 14 residues from cysteine through phenylalanine. Only CDR3 DNA is held: 42 bases, read in frame from base 1. At the junction V is shortened by 4 bases and J by 4 bases, with 13 bases in between. CDR1 MGHDK and CDR2 SYGVNS are derived from the germline V gene. Beyond this particular receptor, the publication reports: Because the study included a small number of donors, the genetic and exposure-history diversity represented was limited. Compared with non-shared clonotypes, clonotypes shared by all four sorted-subset donors had higher generation probabilities. Sampling was restricted to blood, and TCR repertoires in tissue are likely to differ from TCR repertoires in blood. Naive subsets generally had larger estimated clonotype richness than memory subsets. Based on pairwise subsampling, the degree of clonotype sharing among donors was expected to be affected by sequencing depth. Across a few donors, 4.5% to 6.5% of naive CD4, roughly 3.4% of naive CD8, roughly 2.2% of memory CD4, and about 0.44% of memory CD8 clonotypes were shared. Incomplete sequencing was indicated by rarefaction of sorted-subset datasets, despite the large sequencing depth.

TCR CDR3 regions were amplified from genomic DNA by multiplex PCR using the deep immunoSEQ assay. Extracted genomic DNA from each cell subset was distributed evenly across all wells of several immunoSEQ 96-well plates, and each plate was treated as a replicate. For sorted subsets, about 0.2 ug genomic DNA, equal to tens of thousands of T cell genomes, was loaded into each replicate PCR. The purified libraries were quantified using a Qubit 3.0 fluorometer, sized with a Bioanalyzer 2100, and then quantified again using the KAPA Library Quantification kit. Every immunoSEQ 96-well plate was sequenced on a separate single-read 150-cycle Illumina NextSeq 550 flow cell. The authors' pipeline ran thus. Because the immunoSEQ output included only junctional sequences and no quality scores, the filtering could not be the same as the filtering used for full-length reads. Sequences were annotated with PyIR, a Python wrapper for IgBLAST v1.9, and V/J genes and CDR3 were assigned using IMGT germline references. Any read was removed if the V/J assignment was weak (E-value above 1e-6), the CDR3 was missing, or the read contained stop codons, out-of-frame junctions, or ambiguous translated residues. V3J clonotypes were defined as sequences sharing an identical inferred V gene, J gene, and CDR3 amino acid sequence. The percentage overlap between two repertoires was calculated by dividing the number of shared unique clonotypes by the size of the smaller repertoire. Repertoire richness was assessed with RTK rarefaction, the Chao1 estimator, and Recon v2.1 estimates of unobserved clonotypes. Generation probabilities were computed with OLGA for all TCRbeta clonotypes obtained by the gDNA method from several donors. TCRdb limited this immuneACCESS table to in-frame rearrangements with V and J called. A share of clones is missing; checked studies link under half to unresolved V genes, and the rest is unexplained. The DNA was the basis for D and trimming; V, J and clone size are from that table. Across this sample there are 2,100,000 or so clones, with around 95% seen only once. The ten largest clones represent over 0.1% of the sample.

Donors were healthy HIV-negative adults with no recently reported acute infections or vaccinations. All donors were Caucasian adults living in Nashville, Tennessee, USA. Magnetic negative selection was used to enrich CD4+ T cells, after which naive cells were positively selected on CD45RA and the negative fraction became the memory subset. Blood was collected by leukapheresis, and PBMCs were isolated by Ficoll-Histopaque density gradient centrifugation and then cryopreserved in liquid nitrogen vapor phase. Analytical flow cytometry was used to check the purity and quantity of every magnetically sorted T cell population. Each sorted fraction had its genomic DNA isolated and then quantified by UV absorbance on a Nanodrop 2000c.

The rearrangement joined TRBV25-1 to TRBJ1-2; confidence is insufficient to name the D gene. The sample was naive CD4+ T cells sorted from blood. This specimen's cell subset or site label, per the study, means: CD45RA+ positively selected. The sequence was obtained from a man aged 18 to 30 in good health. The DNA sequence follows: TGTGCCAGCAGTGCCCCCGAGACTGCCTATGGCTACACCTTC. The resulting protein is CASSAPETAYGYTF.